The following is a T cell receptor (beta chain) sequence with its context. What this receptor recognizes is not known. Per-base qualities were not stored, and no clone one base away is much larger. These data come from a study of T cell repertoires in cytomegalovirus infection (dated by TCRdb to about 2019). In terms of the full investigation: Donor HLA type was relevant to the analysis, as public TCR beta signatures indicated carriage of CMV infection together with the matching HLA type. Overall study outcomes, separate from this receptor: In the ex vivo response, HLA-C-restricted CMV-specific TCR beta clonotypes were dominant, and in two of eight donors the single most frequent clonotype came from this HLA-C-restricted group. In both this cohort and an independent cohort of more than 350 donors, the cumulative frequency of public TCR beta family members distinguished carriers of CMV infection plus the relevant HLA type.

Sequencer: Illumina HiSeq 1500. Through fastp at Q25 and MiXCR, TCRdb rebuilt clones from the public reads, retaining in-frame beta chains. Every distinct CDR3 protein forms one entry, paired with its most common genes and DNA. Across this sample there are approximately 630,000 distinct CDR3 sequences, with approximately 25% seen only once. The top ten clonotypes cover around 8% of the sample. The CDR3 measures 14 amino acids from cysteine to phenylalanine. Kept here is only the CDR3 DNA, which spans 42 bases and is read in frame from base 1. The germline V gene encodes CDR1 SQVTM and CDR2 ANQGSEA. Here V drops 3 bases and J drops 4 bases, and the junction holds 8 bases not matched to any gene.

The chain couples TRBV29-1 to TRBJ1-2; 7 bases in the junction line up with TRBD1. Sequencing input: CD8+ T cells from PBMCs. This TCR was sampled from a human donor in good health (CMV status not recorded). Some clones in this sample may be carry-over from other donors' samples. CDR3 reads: CSVESGGSGYGYTF. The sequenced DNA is TGCAGCGTTGAGTCAGGGGGTAGCGGCTATGGCTACACCTTC.